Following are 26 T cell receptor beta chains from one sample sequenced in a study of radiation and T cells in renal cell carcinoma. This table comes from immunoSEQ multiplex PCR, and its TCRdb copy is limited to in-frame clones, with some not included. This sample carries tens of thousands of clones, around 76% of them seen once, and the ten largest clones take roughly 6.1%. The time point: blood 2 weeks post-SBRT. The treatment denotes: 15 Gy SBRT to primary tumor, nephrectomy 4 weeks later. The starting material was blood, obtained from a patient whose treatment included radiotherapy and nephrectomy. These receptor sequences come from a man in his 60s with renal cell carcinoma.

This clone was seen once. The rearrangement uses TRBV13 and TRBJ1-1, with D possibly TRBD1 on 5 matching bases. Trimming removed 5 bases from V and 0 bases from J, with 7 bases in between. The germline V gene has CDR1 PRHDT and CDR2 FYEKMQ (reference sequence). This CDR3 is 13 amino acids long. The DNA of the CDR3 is TGTGCCAGCAGCCCCAGGGTGAACACTGAAGCTTTCTTT. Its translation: CASSPRVNTEAFF.

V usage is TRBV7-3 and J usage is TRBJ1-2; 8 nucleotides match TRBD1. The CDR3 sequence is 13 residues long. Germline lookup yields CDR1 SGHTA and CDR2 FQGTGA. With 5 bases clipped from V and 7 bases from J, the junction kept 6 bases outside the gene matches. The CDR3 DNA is TGTGCCAGCAGCAATGACAGGGGAATTGGCTACACCTTC. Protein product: CASSNDRGIGYTF.

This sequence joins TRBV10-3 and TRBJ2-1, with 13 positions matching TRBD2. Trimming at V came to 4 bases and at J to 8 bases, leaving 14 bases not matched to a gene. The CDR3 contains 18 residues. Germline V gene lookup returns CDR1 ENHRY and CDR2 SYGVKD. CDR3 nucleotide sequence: TGTGCCATCAGTGGACTAGCGGGGGGTGGTCCGGCCTTGGATGAGCAGTTCTTC. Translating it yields CAISGLAGGGPALDEQFF.

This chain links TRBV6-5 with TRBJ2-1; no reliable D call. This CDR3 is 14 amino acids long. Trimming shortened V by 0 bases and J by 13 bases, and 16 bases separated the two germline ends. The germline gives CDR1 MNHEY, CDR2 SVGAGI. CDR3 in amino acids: CASSYSNSPDRQFF. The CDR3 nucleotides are TGTGCCAGCAGTTACTCAAACTCTCCCGACCGTCAGTTCTTC.

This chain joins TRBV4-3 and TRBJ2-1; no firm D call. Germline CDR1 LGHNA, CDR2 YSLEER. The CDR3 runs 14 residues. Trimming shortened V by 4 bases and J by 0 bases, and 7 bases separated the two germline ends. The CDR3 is CASSPSSSYNEQFF. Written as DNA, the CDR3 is TGCGCCAGCAGCCCCTCAAGCTCCTACAATGAGCAGTTCTTC.

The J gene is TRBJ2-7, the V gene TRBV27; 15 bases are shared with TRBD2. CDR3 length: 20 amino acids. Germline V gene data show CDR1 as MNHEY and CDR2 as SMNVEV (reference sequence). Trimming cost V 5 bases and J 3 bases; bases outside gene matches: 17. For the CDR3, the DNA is TGTGCCAGCAGTCCGGGACTAGCGGGGGGCCAAACAACCTCTGTCTACGAGCAGTACTTC. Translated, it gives CASSPGLAGGQTTSVYEQYF.

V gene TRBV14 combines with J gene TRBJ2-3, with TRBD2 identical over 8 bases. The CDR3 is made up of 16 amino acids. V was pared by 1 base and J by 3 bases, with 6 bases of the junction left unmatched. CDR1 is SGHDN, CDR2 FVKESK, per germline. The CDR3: CASSQGGAGATDTQYF. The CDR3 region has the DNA TGTGCCAGCAGCCAAGGCGGAGCGGGAGCTACAGATACGCAGTATTTT.

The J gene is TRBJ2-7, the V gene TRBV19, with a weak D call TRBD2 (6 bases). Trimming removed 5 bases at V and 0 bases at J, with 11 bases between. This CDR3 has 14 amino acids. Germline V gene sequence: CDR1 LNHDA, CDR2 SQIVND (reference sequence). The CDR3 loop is CASSLRGFSYEQYF. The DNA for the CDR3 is TGTGCCAGTAGTCTCCGGGGGTTCTCCTACGAGCAGTACTTC. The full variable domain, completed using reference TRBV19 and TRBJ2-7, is DGGITQSPKYLFRKEGQNVTLSCEQNLNHDAMYWYRQDPGQGLRLIYYSQIVNDFQKGDIAEGYSVSREKKESFPLTVTSAQKNPTAFYLCASSLRGFSYEQYFGPGTRLTVT.

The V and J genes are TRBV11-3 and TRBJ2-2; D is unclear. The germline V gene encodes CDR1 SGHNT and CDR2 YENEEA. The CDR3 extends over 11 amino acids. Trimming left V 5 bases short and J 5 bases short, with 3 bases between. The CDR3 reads CASSLTGELFF. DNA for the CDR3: TGTGCCAGCAGCCTAACCGGGGAGCTGTTTTTT.

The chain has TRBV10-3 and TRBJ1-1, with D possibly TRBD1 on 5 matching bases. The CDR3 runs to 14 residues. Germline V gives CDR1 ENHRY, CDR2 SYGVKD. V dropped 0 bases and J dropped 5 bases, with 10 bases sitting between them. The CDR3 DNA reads TGTGCCATCAGTGAGTCGCCGGGGGGGACTGAAGCTTTCTTT. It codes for CAISESPGGTEAFF.

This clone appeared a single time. Written as DNA, the CDR3 is TGTGCCAGCAGCGTCGGAGAGACCCAGTACTTC. This sequence encodes CASSVGETQYF. The chain combines TRBV11-2 with TRBJ2-5; no definite D call. This CDR3 spans 11 amino acids. With 5 bases removed from V and 4 bases from J, the gap between germline ends came to 5 bases. Germline CDR1 and CDR2: SGHAT and FQNNGV.

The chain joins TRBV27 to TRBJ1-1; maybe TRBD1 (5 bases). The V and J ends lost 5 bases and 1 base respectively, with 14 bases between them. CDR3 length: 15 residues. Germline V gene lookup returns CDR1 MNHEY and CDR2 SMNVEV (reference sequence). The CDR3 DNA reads TGTGCCAGCAGTCCGGTGGGGCCCCAGAACACTGAAGCTTTCTTT. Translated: CASSPVGPQNTEAFF.

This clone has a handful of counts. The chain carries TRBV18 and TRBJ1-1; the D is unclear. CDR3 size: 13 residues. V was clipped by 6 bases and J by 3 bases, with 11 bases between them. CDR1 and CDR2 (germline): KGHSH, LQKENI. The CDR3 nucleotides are TGTGCCAGCTCGCCGCTTAGGGACACTGAAGCTTTCTTT. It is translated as CASSPLRDTEAFF.

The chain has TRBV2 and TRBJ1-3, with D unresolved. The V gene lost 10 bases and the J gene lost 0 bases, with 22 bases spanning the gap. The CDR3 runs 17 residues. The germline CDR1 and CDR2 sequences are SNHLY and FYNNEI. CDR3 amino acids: CANSEGVSSLSGNTIYF. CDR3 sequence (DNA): TGTGCCAATTCTGAGGGAGTCTCTAGCCTCTCTGGAAACACCATATATTTT.

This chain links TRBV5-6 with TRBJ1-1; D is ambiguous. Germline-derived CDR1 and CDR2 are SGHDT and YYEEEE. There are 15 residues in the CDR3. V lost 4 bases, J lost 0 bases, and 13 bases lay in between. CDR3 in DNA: TGTGCCAGCAGCGACTGGTGGGGATTGAACACTGAAGCTTTCTTT. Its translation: CASSDWWGLNTEAFF.

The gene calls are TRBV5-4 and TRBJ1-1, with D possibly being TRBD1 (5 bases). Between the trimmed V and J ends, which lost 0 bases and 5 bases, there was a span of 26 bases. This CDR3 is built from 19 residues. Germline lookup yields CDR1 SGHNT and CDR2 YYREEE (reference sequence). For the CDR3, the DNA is TGTGCCAGCAGCTTGGGTATCGTTGGGCAGTCGAAAAAGGGGACTGAAGCTTTCTTT. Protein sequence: CASSLGIVGQSKKGTEAFF. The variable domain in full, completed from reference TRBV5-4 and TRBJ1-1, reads ETGVTQSPTHLIKTRGQQVTLRCSSQSGHNTVSWYQQALGQGPQFIFQYYREEENGRGNFPPRFSGLQFPNYSSELNVNALELDDSALYLCASSLGIVGQSKKGTEAFFGQGTRLTVV.

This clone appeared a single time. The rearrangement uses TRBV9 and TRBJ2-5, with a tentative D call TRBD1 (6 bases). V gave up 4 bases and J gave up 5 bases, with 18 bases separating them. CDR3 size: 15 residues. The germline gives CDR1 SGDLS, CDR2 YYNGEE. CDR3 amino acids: CASSQGTVSLETQYF. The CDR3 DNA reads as TGTGCCAGCAGCCAGGGGACCGTGAGCCTTGAGACCCAGTACTTC.

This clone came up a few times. The CDR3 sequence is CASSSSRTSNEQFF. The CDR3 bases are TGTGCCAGCAGTTCCTCCCGGACTAGCAATGAGCAGTTCTTC. V and J are TRBV7-2 and TRBJ2-1; 7 nucleotides agree with TRBD2. Germline V gene lookup returns CDR1 SGHTA and CDR2 FQGNSA. Trimming cost V 6 bases and J 6 bases; bases outside gene matches: 8. The CDR3 is 14 residues long.

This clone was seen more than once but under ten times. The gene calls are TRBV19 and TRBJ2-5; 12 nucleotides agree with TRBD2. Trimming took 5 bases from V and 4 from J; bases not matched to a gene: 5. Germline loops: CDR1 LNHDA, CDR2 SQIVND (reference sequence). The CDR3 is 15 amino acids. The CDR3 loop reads CASSGLAGLRETQYF. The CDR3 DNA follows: TGTGCCAGTAGTGGACTAGCGGGATTGAGAGAGACCCAGTACTTC.

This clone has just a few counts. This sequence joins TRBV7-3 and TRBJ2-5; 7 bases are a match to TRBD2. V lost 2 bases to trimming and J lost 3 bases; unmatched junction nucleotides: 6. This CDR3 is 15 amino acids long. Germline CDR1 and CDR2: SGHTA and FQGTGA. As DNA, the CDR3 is TGTGCCAGCAGCTTATGGGCGGGAGCCGAAGAGACCCAGTACTTC. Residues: CASSLWAGAEETQYF.

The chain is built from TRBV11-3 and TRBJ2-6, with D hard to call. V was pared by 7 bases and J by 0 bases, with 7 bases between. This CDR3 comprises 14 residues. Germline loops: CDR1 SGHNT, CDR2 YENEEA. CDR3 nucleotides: TGTGCCAGCAAGGCCGTCTCTGGGGCCAACGTCCTGACTTTC. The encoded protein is CASKAVSGANVLTF.

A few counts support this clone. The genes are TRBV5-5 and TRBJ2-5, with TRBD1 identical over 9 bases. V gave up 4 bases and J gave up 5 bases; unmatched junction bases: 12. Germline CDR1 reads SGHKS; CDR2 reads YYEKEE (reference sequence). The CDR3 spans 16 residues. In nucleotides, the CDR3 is TGTGCCAGCAGCGGAAGACAGGGGGACCCCCGGGAGACCCAGTACTTC. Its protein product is CASSGRQGDPRETQYF.

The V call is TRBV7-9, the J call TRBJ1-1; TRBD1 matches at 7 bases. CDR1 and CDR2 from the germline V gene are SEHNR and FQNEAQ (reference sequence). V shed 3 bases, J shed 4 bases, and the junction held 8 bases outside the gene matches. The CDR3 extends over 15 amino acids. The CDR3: CASSFQGGEGTEAFF. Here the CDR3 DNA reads TGTGCCAGCAGCTTCCAGGGGGGAGAGGGCACTGAAGCTTTCTTT.

CDR3 amino acids: CASSPRALEPYNEQFF. The CDR3 nucleotides are TGTGCCAGCAGCCCCCGAGCGCTCGAACCATACAATGAGCAGTTCTTC. V gene TRBV13 combines with J gene TRBJ2-1; unclear D gene. CDR1 is PRHDT and CDR2 is FYEKMQ in the germline V gene (reference sequence). The CDR3 extends over 16 amino acids. V was cut by 5 bases and J by 4 bases, with 18 bases left in between. The full variable domain, in which reference TRBV13 and TRBJ2-1 provide the parts outside the CDR3, is AAGVIQSPRHLIKEKRETATLKCYPIPRHDTVYWYQQGPGQDPQFLISFYEKMQSDKGSIPDRFSAQQFSDYHSELNMSSLELGDSALYFCASSPRALEPYNEQFFGPGTRLTVL.

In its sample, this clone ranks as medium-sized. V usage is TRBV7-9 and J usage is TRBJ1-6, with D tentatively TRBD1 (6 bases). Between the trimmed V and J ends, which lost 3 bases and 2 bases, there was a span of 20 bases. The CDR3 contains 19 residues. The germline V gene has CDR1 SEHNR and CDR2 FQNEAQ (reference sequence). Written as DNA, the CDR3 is TGTGCCAGCAGCTTTTTTGGAGGGTCGGGGGCCGCCTATAATTCACCCCTCCACTTT. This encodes CASSFFGGSGAAYNSPLHF.

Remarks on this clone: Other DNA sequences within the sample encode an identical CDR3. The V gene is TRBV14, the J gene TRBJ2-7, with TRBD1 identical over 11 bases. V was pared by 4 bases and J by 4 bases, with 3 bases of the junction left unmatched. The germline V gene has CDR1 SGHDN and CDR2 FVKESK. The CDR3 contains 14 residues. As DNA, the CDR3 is TGTGCCAGCAGCCCCGGGACAGGGGGTTACGAGCAGTACTTC. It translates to CASSPGTGGYEQYF. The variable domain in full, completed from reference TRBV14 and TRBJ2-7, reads EAGVTQFPSHSVIEKGQTVTLRCDPISGHDNLYWYRRVMGKEIKFLLHFVKESKQDESGMPNNRFLAERTGGTYSTLKVQPAELEDSGVYFCASSPGTGGYEQYFGPGTRLTVT.